This T cell receptor beta chain was sequenced during a study of patients and donors after allogeneic stem cell transplantation (dated by TCRdb to about 2020). Libraries were built with RT-PCR. Sequencing instrument: NextSeq 550. TCRdb applied fastp at Q25 and MiXCR to the public reads, then kept only in-frame beta chains. When rows share a CDR3 protein, they turn into one entry using the most common DNA and genes. This sample holds hundreds of thousands of distinct CDR3 sequences; 14% were observed only once. Jointly, the top ten make up around 10% of the sample. Judged by its sample share, this clonotype qualifies as medium-sized (0.01 to 0.1%). Its antigen is unknown. No much larger clone exists at a distance of one base, and base qualities are not known. V and J lose 0 bases and 8 bases, and a span of 17 bases separates them. The germline V gene encodes CDR1 DFQATT and CDR2 SNEGSKA (reference sequence). The CDR3 starts with the cysteine, ends with the phenylalanine, and has 15 residues. Solely the CDR3 DNA is kept, with 45 bases framed from the first base.

The specimen was blood, either unsorted or a sorted T cell fraction (not recorded which). The clonotype was recovered from a human donor who was either an allogeneic HSCT recipient or a stem cell or donor lymphocyte infusion donor (not recorded which). It is not recorded whose cells these are; they may come from a transplant donor. The rearranged chain carries TRBV20-1 and TRBJ2-1, with the D gene not confidently named. The DNA sequence follows: TGCAGTGCTAGAGAAGACCTAGTGAGAAGAGATGAGCAGTTCTTC. The resulting protein is CSAREDLVRRDEQFF.